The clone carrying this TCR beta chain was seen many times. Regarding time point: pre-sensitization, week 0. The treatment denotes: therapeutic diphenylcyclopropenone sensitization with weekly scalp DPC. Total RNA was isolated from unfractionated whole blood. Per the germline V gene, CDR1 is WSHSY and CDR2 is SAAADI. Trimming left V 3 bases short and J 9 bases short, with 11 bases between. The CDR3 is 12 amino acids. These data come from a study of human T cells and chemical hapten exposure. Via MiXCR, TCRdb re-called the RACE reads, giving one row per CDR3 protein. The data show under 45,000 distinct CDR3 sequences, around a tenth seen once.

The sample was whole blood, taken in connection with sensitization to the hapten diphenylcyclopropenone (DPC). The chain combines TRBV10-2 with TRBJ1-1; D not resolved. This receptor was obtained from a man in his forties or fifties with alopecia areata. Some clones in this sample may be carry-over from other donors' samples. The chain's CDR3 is CASSDRASKAFF. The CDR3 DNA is TGCGCCAGCAGTGATCGGGCCTCGAAAGCTTTCTTT.